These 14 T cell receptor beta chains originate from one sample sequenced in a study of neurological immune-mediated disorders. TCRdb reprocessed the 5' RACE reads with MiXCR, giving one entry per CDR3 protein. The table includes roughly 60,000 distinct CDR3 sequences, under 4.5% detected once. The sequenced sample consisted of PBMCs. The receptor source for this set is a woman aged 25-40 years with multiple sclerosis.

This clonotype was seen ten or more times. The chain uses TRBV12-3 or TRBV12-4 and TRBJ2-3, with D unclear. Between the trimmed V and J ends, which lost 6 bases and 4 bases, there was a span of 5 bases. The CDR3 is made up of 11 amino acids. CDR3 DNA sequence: TGTGCCAGCAGGCTAGCAGATACGCAGTATTTT. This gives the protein CASRLADTQYF.

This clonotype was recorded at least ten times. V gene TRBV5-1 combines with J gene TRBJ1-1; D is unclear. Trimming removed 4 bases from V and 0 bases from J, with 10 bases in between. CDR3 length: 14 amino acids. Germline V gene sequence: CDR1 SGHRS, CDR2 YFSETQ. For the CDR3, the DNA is TGCGCCAGCAGCCTTGGGATTATGAACACTGAAGCTTTCTTT. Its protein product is CASSLGIMNTEAFF.

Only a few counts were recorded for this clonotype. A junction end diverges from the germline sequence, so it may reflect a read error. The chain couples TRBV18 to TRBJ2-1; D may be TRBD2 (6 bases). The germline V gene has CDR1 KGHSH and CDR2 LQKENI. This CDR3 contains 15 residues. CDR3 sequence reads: CASSPGLISYNEQFF. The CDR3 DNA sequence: TGTGCCAGCTCACCGGGACTGATCTCCTATAATGAGCAGTTCTTC.

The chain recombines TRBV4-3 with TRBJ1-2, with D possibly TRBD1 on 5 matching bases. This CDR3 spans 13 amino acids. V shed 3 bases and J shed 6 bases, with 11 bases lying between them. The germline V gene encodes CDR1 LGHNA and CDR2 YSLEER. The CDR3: CASSQERGDGYTF. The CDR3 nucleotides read TGCGCCAGCAGCCAGGAAAGGGGAGATGGCTACACCTTC.

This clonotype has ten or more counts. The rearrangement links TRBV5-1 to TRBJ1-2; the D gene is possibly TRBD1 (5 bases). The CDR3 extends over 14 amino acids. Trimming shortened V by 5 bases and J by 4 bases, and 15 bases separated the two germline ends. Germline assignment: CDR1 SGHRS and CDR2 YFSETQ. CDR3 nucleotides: TGCGCCAGCAGGGGGGAGCAGTTTGGCTATGGCTACACCTTC. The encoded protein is CASRGEQFGYGYTF. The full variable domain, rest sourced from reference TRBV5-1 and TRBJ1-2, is KAGVTQTPRYLIKTRGQQVTLSCSPISGHRSVSWYQQTPGQGLQFLFEYFSETQRNKGNFPGRFSGRQFSNSRSEMNVSTLELGDSALYLCASRGEQFGYGYTFGSGTRLTVV.

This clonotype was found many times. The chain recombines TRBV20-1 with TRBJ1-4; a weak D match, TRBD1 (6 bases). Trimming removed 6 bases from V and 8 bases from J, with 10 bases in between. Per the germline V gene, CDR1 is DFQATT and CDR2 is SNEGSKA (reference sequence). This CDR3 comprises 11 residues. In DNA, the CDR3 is TGCAGTGCACCTAGGGGGGAAAAACTGTTTTTT. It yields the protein CSAPRGEKLFF.

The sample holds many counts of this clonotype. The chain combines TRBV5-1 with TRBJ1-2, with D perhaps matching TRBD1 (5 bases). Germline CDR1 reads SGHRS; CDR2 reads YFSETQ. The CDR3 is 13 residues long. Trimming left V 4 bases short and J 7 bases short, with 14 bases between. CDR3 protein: CASSQYTGSGYTF. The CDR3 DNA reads TGCGCCAGCAGCCAATACACAGGATCTGGCTACACCTTC.

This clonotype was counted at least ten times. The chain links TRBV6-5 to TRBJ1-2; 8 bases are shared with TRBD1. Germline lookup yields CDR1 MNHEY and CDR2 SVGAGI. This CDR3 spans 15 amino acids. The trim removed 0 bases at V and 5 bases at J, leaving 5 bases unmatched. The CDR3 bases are TGTGCCAGCAGTTACTCCGACAGGGGCCCTTATGGCTACACCTTC. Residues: CASSYSDRGPYGYTF.

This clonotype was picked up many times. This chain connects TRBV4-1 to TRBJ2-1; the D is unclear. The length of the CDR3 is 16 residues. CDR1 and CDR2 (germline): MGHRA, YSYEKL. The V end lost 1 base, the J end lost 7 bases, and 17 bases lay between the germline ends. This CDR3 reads CASSQAQSGPRNEQFF. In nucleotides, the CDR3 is TGCGCCAGCAGCCAAGCCCAATCTGGACCGCGAAATGAGCAGTTCTTC.

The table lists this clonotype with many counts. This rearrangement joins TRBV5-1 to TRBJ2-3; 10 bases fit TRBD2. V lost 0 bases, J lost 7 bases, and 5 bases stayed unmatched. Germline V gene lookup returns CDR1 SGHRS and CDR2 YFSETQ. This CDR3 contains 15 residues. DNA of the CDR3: TGCGCCAGCAGCTTGGGGTCTAGCGGGAGTAATACGCAGTATTTT. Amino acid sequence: CASSLGSSGSNTQYF.

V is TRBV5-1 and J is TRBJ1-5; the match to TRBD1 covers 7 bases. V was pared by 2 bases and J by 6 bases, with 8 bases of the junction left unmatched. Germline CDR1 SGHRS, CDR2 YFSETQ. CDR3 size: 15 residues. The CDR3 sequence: CASSFQGEVGQPQHF. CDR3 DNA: TGCGCCAGCAGCTTCCAGGGGGAGGTAGGTCAGCCCCAGCATTTT.

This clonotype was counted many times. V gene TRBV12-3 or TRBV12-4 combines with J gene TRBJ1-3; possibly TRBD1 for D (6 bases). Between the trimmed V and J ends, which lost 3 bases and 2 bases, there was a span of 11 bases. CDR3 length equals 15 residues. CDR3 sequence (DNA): TGTGCCAGCAGTTTGACAGGAGGAGCTGGAAACACCATATATTTT. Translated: CASSLTGGAGNTIYF.

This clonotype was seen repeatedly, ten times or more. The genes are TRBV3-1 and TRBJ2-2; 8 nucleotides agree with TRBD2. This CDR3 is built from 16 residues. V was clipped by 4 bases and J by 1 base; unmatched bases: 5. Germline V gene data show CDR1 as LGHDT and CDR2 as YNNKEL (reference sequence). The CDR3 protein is CASSPTSGRNTGELFF. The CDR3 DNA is TGTGCCAGCAGCCCTACTAGCGGACGGAACACCGGGGAGCTGTTTTTT. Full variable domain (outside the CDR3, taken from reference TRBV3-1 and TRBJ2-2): DTAVSQTPKYLVTQMGNDKSIKCEQNLGHDTMYWYKQDSKKFLKIMFSYNNKELIINETVPNRFSPKSPDKAHLNLHINSLELGDSAVYFCASSPTSGRNTGELFFGEGSRLTVL.

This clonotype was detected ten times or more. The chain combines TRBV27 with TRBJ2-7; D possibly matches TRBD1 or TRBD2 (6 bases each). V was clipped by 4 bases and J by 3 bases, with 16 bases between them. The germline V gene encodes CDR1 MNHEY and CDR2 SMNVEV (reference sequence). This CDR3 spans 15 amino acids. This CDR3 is CASSSRGGQYYEQYF. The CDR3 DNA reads TGTGCCAGCAGTTCCAGAGGGGGGCAATACTACGAGCAGTACTTC.